What follows are 4 T cell receptor beta chains derived from one specimen sequenced in a study of T cell responses to AZD1222 COVID-19 vaccine. Using immunoSEQ multiplex PCR, the repertoire was profiled, and TCRdb retains in-frame clones only, with some absent. The table records 150,000 or so clones, 90% to 95% of them present only once. This material consisted of peripheral blood, taken 28 days after the second AZD1222 dose. These TCRs come from an adult who received the AZD1222 COVID-19 vaccine.

The chain combines TRBV4-1 with TRBJ1-1, with TRBD1 matching 10 bases. The V gene end was trimmed by 1 base and the J gene end by 11 bases; junction bases not matched to a gene: 4. The CDR3 covers 13 residues. Germline CDR1 MGHRA, CDR2 YSYEKL. The CDR3 loop reads CASSQGLGQGAFF. In DNA, the CDR3 is TGCGCCAGCAGCCAAGGTTTGGGACAGGGGGCTTTCTTT.

The chain employs TRBV12-3 or TRBV12-4 and TRBJ1-3; the D gene is possibly TRBD1 (5 bases). This CDR3 comprises 13 residues. Trimming removed 2 bases at V and 7 bases at J, with 9 bases between. The CDR3 DNA sequence: TGTGCCAGCAGTTTAAGGGGAAGGAACACCATATATTTT. Protein product: CASSLRGRNTIYF.

V is TRBV19 and J is TRBJ2-2, with D perhaps TRBD1 (6 bases). Germline-derived CDR1 and CDR2 are LNHDA and SQIVND (reference sequence). The CDR3 loop spans 17 amino acids. The V gene lost 0 bases and the J gene lost 3 bases, with 14 bases spanning the gap. The CDR3 DNA is TGTGCCAGTAGTATAGACGGCAGGGGCCGGTACACCGGGGAGCTGTTTTTT. As protein: CASSIDGRGRYTGELFF.

This rearrangement joins TRBV7-2 to TRBJ2-1; D is unclear. The V gene's germline CDR1 is SGHTA and CDR2 FQGNSA. The CDR3 contains 14 residues. Trimming shortened V by 5 bases and J by 8 bases, and 16 bases separated the two germline ends. The CDR3 coding sequence is TGTGCCAGCAGCCCCGCTTATACAGTCTATGAGCAGTTCTTC. Translated: CASSPAYTVYEQFF.